The 22 T cell receptor beta chains below all came from one sample that was sequenced in a study of memory CD4+ T cells and cytomegalovirus serostatus. Some clones are missing from TCRdb's copy, which holds only in-frame ones; the method was immunoSEQ multiplex PCR. The sample has about 40,000 clones, about 85% seen once. The sort gate was single viable CD3+CD4+CD8-CD45RO+ cells for memory CD4+ T cells. The sequencing sample was made of memory CD4+ T cells from blood. The origin of the receptors is an adult in good health and CMV-seronegative.

The chain links TRBV11-3 to TRBJ2-1; D is perhaps TRBD2 (5 bases). The CDR3 loop spans 12 amino acids. Trimming left V 0 bases short and J 10 bases short, with 7 bases between. Germline CDR1 reads SGHNT; CDR2 reads YENEEA. CDR3 sequence (DNA): TGTGCCAGCAGCTTAGACCGCGGGGAGCAGTTCTTC. Its protein product is CASSLDRGEQFF.

This clone was seen once. This rearrangement joins TRBV5-1 to TRBJ1-4; D is unresolved. The germline V and J ends were trimmed by 0 bases and 5 bases, with 11 bases remaining between them. The germline CDR1 and CDR2 sequences are SGHRS and YFSETQ. This CDR3 contains 15 residues. CDR3 DNA: TGCGCCAGCAGCTTGGCGGATTTCCCGAATGAAAAACTGTTTTTT. This codes for CASSLADFPNEKLFF.

This chain joins TRBV11-2 and TRBJ2-3; TRBD1 matches 7 bases. Trimming at V came to 5 bases and at J to 1 base, leaving 9 bases not matched to a gene. This CDR3 region has 16 residues. CDR1 SGHAT and CDR2 FQNNGV come from the germline V gene. CDR3 DNA: TGTGCCAGCAGCCTAGTGGGACAGTCGGGCACAGATACGCAGTATTTT. Its translation: CASSLVGQSGTDTQYF.

This rearrangement joins TRBV7-2 to TRBJ1-2; D is undetermined. Germline V CDR1 and CDR2: SGHTA, FQGNSA. The CDR3 is made up of 13 amino acids. The V end was cut by 0 bases, the J end by 6 bases, with 8 bases between. CDR3 region: CASSLALRDGYTF. The CDR3 nucleotides are TGTGCCAGCAGCTTAGCGCTGAGGGATGGCTACACCTTC. Supplemented by reference TRBV7-2 and TRBJ1-2, the full variable domain reads GAGVSQSPSNKVTEKGKDVELRCDPISGHTALYWYRQSLGQGLEFLIYFQGNSAPDKSGLPSDRFSAERTGGSVSTLTIQRTQQEDSAVYLCASSLALRDGYTFGSGTRLTVV.

This sequence joins TRBV29-1 and TRBJ1-1, with D tentatively TRBD1 (5 bases). Looked up from germline, CDR1 is SQVTM and CDR2 is ANQGSEA. CDR3 length: 13 residues. V lost 0 bases and J 4 bases, leaving 9 bases between the germline ends. For the CDR3, the DNA is TGCAGCGTTGAAGAGGGGCGAGGCACTGAAGCTTTCTTT. This gives the protein CSVEEGRGTEAFF.

The chain recombines TRBV14 with TRBJ1-6; D ambiguous. The CDR3 contains 15 residues. Per germline, CDR1 SGHDN and CDR2 FVKESK. The V and J ends lost 0 bases and 7 bases respectively, with 10 bases between them. CDR3 sequence: CASSQDRPGNSPLHF. The CDR3 nucleotides are TGTGCCAGCAGCCAAGATAGGCCAGGAAATTCACCCCTCCACTTT.

V gene TRBV6-1 combines with J gene TRBJ2-2; D is uncertain. Germline lookup yields CDR1 MNHNS and CDR2 SASEGT. V gave up 7 bases and J gave up 0 bases, with 6 bases separating them. The CDR3 has 13 residues. CDR3 coding DNA: TGTGCCAGCAAGTATGCGAACACCGGGGAGCTGTTTTTT. Protein sequence: CASKYANTGELFF.

The chain employs TRBV6-5 and TRBJ2-1, with 13 bases that match TRBD2. The trim removed 4 bases at V and 9 bases at J, leaving 6 bases unmatched. CDR1 is MNHEY and CDR2 is SVGAGI in the germline V gene. The CDR3 is 15 residues long. CDR3 bases: TGTGCCAGCAGTTCAACACTAGCGGGGGGGGGTGAGCAGTTCTTC. It encodes CASSSTLAGGGEQFF.

J is TRBJ1-3 and V is TRBV9; the match to TRBD1 covers 8 bases. Losses at the gene ends were 3 bases for V and 4 bases for J; bases not matched to a gene: 3. The CDR3 sequence is 14 residues long. Germline-derived CDR1 and CDR2 are SGDLS and YYNGEE. CDR3 sequence reads: CASSGGTGGNTIYF. CDR3 sequence (DNA): TGTGCCAGCAGCGGGGGGACAGGAGGAAACACCATATATTTT. Complete variable domain (other parts from reference TRBV9 and TRBJ1-3): DSGVTQTPKHLITATGQRVTLRCSPRSGDLSVYWYQQSLDQGLQFLIQYYNGEERAKGNILERFSAQQFPDLHSELNLSSLELGDSALYFCASSGGTGGNTIYFGEGSWLTVV.

The rearrangement joins TRBV20-1 to TRBJ1-2, with D uncertain. This CDR3 region has 11 residues. Trimming took off 6 bases at V and 5 bases at J, with 10 bases between the two ends. Germline-derived CDR1 and CDR2 are DFQATT and SNEGSKA (reference sequence). CDR3 loop: CSAQSGYGYTF. CDR3 DNA sequence: TGCAGTGCGCAATCGGGGTATGGCTACACCTTC.

V usage is TRBV14 and J usage is TRBJ2-5; D is undetermined. CDR3 length equals 15 residues. Germline values: CDR1 SGHDN, CDR2 FVKESK. V lost 1 base to trimming and J lost 1 base, with 10 bases between them. The CDR3 bases are TGTGCCAGCAGCCAAGCAAACACCTTCCAAGAGACCCAGTACTTC. Translating it yields CASSQANTFQETQYF.

This clone was counted once. The gene calls are TRBV7-2 and TRBJ1-2; TRBD1 agrees at 9 bases. V lost 1 base to trimming and J lost 2 bases; unmatched junction nucleotides: 2. CDR3 length equals 15 residues. CDR1 and CDR2 (germline): SGHTA, FQGNSA. This CDR3 reads CASSLGGTGNYGYTF. CDR3 bases: TGTGCCAGCAGCTTAGGTGGGACAGGGAACTATGGCTACACCTTC.

CDR3: CASSYLGGAHPDTQYF. CDR3 bases: TGTGCCAGCAGTTATTTGGGGGGGGCGCATCCAGATACGCAGTATTTT. The V call is TRBV27, the J call TRBJ2-3; D is possibly TRBD2 (7 bases). The CDR3 loop spans 16 amino acids. Per germline, CDR1 MNHEY and CDR2 SMNVEV (reference sequence). V lost 4 bases to trimming and J lost 4 bases, with 18 bases between them.

This clone was detected only a few times. The chain couples TRBV5-6 to TRBJ1-1; 8 bases map to TRBD1. With 0 bases clipped from V and 1 base from J, the junction kept 2 bases outside the gene matches. The germline gives CDR1 SGHDT, CDR2 YYEEEE. The CDR3 spans 15 residues. The CDR3 here is CASSLGTGRNTEAFF. The CDR3 nucleotides are TGTGCCAGCAGCTTGGGGACAGGGAGGAACACTGAAGCTTTCTTT.

This clone was found once. The gene calls are TRBV11-3 and TRBJ2-3, with D unclear. The length of the CDR3 is 16 residues. Germline V gives CDR1 SGHNT, CDR2 YENEEA. V was cut by 1 base and J by 0 bases, with 11 bases left in between. The CDR3 sequence: CASSLGADPSTDTQYF. The CDR3 region has the DNA TGTGCCAGCAGCTTAGGGGCGGACCCTAGCACAGATACGCAGTATTTT.

This sequence joins TRBV5-1 and TRBJ1-3; no clear D. Germline loops: CDR1 SGHRS, CDR2 YFSETQ. The V end was cut by 4 bases, the J end by 0 bases, with 5 bases between. This CDR3 comprises 13 residues. Here the CDR3 reads CASSQTSGNTIYF. The CDR3 region has the DNA TGCGCCAGCAGCCAAACCTCTGGAAACACCATATATTTT.

This chain joins TRBV18 and TRBJ1-3; the D gene is possibly TRBD1 (5 bases). The CDR3 runs to 16 residues. Germline V gene sequence: CDR1 KGHSH, CDR2 LQKENI. Trimming left V 3 bases short and J 2 bases short, with 14 bases between. CDR3 bases: TGTGCCAGCTCACCGAGGGGTCGGTTGACTGGAAACACCATATATTTT. As protein: CASSPRGRLTGNTIYF.

The genes are TRBV7-9 and TRBJ1-6, with D unresolved. The ends were cut back, 6 bases at V and 2 bases at J, with 11 bases in the middle. Germline-derived CDR1 and CDR2 are SEHNR and FQNEAQ (reference sequence). CDR3 length: 15 residues. Here the CDR3 reads CASSSRTPYNSPLHF. For the CDR3, the DNA is TGTGCCAGCAGTTCTAGGACCCCCTATAATTCACCCCTCCACTTT.

This chain links TRBV10-3 with TRBJ2-5; TRBD1 is a possible D gene (5 bases). From germline, CDR1 is ENHRY and CDR2 SYGVKD. The CDR3 contains 12 residues. The V gene lost 8 bases and the J gene lost 5 bases, with 12 bases spanning the gap. The CDR3 DNA follows: TGTGCCATCCAGGGCACCGGGGAGACCCAGTACTTC. Its protein is CAIQGTGETQYF.

The V gene is TRBV6-6, the J gene TRBJ1-2; TRBD1 might be the D (6 bases). The CDR3 loop spans 16 amino acids. Trimming stripped 0 bases from V and 2 bases from J, with 13 bases between. Germline V gene lookup returns CDR1 MNHNY and CDR2 SVGAGI (reference sequence). CDR3 loop: CASSYSSRRGNYGYTF. DNA for the CDR3: TGTGCCAGCAGTTACTCGAGTCGCAGGGGAAACTATGGCTACACCTTC.

The J gene is TRBJ2-5, the V gene TRBV4-2, with TRBD2 matching over 7 bases. J lost 2 bases, V lost 4 bases, and 7 bases had no gene match. The CDR3 has 15 amino acids. Germline assignment: CDR1 LGHNA and CDR2 YNFKEQ. This CDR3 reads CASSLIAGRQETQYF. The CDR3 DNA is TGTGCCAGCAGCCTCATAGCGGGCCGGCAAGAGACCCAGTACTTC.

The V gene is TRBV6-6, the J gene TRBJ2-6; D is unresolved. V was shortened by 6 bases and J by 4 bases, with 7 bases between the two germline ends. The germline CDR1 and CDR2 sequences are MNHNY and SVGAGI (reference sequence). This CDR3 contains 13 residues. The CDR3 coding sequence is TGTGCCAGCAGGACGGCGGGGGCCAACGTCCTGACTTTC. It translates to CASRTAGANVLTF.